The clone carrying this T cell receptor (beta chain) was detected many times. The data originate from a study of CD8 T cells in ankylosing spondylitis. TCRdb re-analysed the 5' RACE reads in MiXCR, keeping a single row per CDR3 protein. The profile shows 210,000 or so distinct CDR3 sequences, 8.2% of them singletons. Germline lookup yields CDR1 DFQATT and CDR2 SNEGSKA (reference sequence). The CDR3 runs 17 residues. Trimming at V came to 0 bases and at J to 7 bases, leaving 9 bases not matched to a gene. The sequence was obtained from a female donor with ankylosing spondylitis or in good health (not recorded which). Sequenced: blood, either unsorted or a sorted T cell fraction (not recorded which). This rearrangement joins TRBV20-1 to TRBJ2-1, with 13 nucleotides matching TRBD2. This chain's CDR3 is CSARDTSGRAVLNEQFF. DNA of the CDR3: TGCAGTGCTAGAGACACTAGCGGGAGGGCCGTCTTGAATGAGCAGTTCTTC.